This T cell receptor (beta chain) was observed in a study of T cells in Graves' hyperthyroidism and ophthalmopathy. General study points: Among clonotypes expanded in thyroid above 0.001, most were also found in blood. The model anticipated ophthalmopathy a median about six months pre-onset.

This clonotype was detected many times. Its antigen remains unidentified. The CDR3 totals 14 residues. Trimming took off 6 bases at V and 1 base at J, with 10 bases between the two ends. Germline CDR1 and CDR2: MNHNS and SASEGT. TCR beta CDR3 sequences were amplified from RNA transcripts. HTBI primers were used for first-round RT-PCR of the TCR CDR3. From the multiplex PCR reads, TCRdb called clonotypes with MiXCR, one entry per CDR3 protein. This table has hundreds of thousands of distinct CDR3 sequences, around 24% appearing once. Each diagnosis was grounded in clinical symptoms, serum thyroxine and TRAb, thyroid ultrasound, and orbital computed tomography. Fresh peripheral blood, roughly 9.8 ml of it, supplied the PBMCs.

This TCR was recovered from a woman aged 25 to 39 with Graves' ophthalmopathy. The sample was blood. V and J are TRBV6-1 and TRBJ1-3; perhaps TRBD1 as D (6 bases). CDR3 bases: TGTGCCAGCAGGGACAGAGTTTCTGGAAACACCATATATTTT. It is translated as CASRDRVSGNTIYF.